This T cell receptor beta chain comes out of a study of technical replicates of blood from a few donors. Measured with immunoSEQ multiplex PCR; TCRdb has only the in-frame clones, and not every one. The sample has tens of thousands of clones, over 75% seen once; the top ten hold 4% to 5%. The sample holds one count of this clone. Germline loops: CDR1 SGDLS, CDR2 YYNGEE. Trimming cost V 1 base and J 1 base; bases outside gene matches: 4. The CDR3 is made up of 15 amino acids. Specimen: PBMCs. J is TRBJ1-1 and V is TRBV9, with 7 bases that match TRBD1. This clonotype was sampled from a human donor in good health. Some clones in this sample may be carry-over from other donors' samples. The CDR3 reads CASSVSGQTNTEAFF. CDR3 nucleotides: TGTGCCAGCAGCGTATCGGGACAGACGAACACTGAAGCTTTCTTT.